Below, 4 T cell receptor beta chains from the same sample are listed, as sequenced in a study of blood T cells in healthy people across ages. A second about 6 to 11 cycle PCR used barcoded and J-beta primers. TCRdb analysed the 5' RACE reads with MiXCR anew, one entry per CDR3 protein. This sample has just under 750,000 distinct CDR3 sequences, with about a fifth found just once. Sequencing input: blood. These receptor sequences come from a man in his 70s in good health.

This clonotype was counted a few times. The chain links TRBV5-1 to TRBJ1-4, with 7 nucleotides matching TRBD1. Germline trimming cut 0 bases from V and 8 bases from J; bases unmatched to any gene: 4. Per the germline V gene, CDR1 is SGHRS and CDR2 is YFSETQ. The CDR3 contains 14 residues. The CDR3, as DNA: TGCGCCAGCAGCTTGGTTACAGGGGACGAAAAACTGTTTTTT. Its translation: CASSLVTGDEKLFF. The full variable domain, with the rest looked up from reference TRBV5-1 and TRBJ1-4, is KAGVTQTPRYLIKTRGQQVTLSCSPISGHRSVSWYQQTPGQGLQFLFEYFSETQRNKGNFPGRFSGRQFSNSRSEMNVSTLELGDSALYLCASSLVTGDEKLFFGSGTQLSVL.

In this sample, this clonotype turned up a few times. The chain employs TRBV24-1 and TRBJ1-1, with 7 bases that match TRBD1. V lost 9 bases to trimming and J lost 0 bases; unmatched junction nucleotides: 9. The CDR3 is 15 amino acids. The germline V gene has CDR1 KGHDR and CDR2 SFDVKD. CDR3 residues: CATRPGTVVNTEAFF. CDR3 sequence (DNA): TGTGCCACCCGTCCCGGGACAGTGGTGAACACTGAAGCTTTCTTT.

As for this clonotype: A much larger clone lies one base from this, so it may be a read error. This chain's CDR3 is CASSLVSASTDTQYF. The CDR3 region has the DNA TGCGCCAGCAGCTTGGTGTCAGCTAGCACAGATACGCAGTATTTT. The rearrangement uses TRBV5-1 and TRBJ2-3; D is undetermined. Between the trimmed V and J ends, which lost 0 bases and 0 bases, there was a span of 8 bases. The CDR3 covers 15 residues. CDR1 is SGHRS, CDR2 YFSETQ, per germline.

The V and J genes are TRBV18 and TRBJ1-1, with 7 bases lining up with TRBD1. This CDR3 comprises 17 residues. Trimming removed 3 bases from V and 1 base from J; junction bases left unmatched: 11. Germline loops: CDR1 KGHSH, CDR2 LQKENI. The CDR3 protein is CASSPQGGKVSNTEAFF. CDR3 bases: TGTGCCAGCTCACCCCAGGGGGGCAAGGTATCGAACACTGAAGCTTTCTTT. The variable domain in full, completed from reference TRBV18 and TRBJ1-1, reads NAGVMQNPRHLVRRRGQEARLRCSPMKGHSHVYWYRQLPEEGLKFMVYLQKENIIDESGMPKERFSAEFPKEGPSILRIQQVVRGDSAAYFCASSPQGGKVSNTEAFFGQGTRLTVV.